This TCR beta chain was identified during a study of cytomegalovirus exposure and HLA in healthy donors. Overall study findings and caveats: In a later analysis, TCR association rates varied by HLA locus: DRB1 most, HLA-C fewest. In vitro, three CMV-associated chains proved specific for CMV antigens. Most of the CMV-associated TCR beta chains (in a later analysis) appeared to be HLA-restricted.

CDR1 and CDR2 from the germline V gene are MNHNS and SASEGT. The CDR3 length is 16 residues. The V segment lost 4 bases and the J segment 4 bases; nucleotides outside the gene matches: 4. PCR primers comprised 60 Vbeta and 13 Jbeta primers. Repertoires were generated with immunoSEQ multiplex PCR, while TCRdb's copy carries only in-frame clones and drops some. Here the sample spans 95,000 to 150,000 clones, over 80% being singletons. Remarks on this clone: The antigen is not known.

This TCR came from a man aged 30 to 45 in good health and CMV-seronegative. This rearrangement joins TRBV6-1 to TRBJ2-2; TRBD1 matches 12 bases. The sample comprised PBMCs. CDR3: CASSAGTGGSTGELFF. Written as DNA, the CDR3 is TGTGCCAGCAGTGCCGGGACAGGGGGCAGCACCGGGGAGCTGTTTTTT.